Presented here are 18 T cell receptor beta chains from one specimen sequenced in a study of beta chain features in type 1 diabetes. Every isolated RNA sample was fully reverse transcribed, so sequencing captured expressed TCRB transcripts. The method was immunoSEQ multiplex PCR; TCRdb's version includes in-frame clones alone and lacks a portion of them. Among 130,000 or so clones, approximately 10% were seen once, and the ten largest hold nearly 0.65%. Sequenced sample: central memory CD4+ T cells from blood. These receptor sequences come from a woman aged 40 to 49 in good health.

This clone came up a few times. The chain has TRBV5-8 and TRBJ2-2, with a tentative D call TRBD1 (5 bases). V lost 0 bases, J lost 6 bases, and 12 bases lay in between. The CDR3 extends over 15 amino acids. Germline V gene data show CDR1 as SGHTS and CDR2 as YDEGEE. The chain's CDR3 is CASSLEGSVAGELFF. In DNA, the CDR3 is TGTGCCAGCAGCTTGGAGGGGTCGGTAGCCGGGGAGCTGTTTTTT.

For this clone: The sample carries other DNA sequences with the same CDR3. The chain employs TRBV14 and TRBJ1-3; no reliable D call. This CDR3 has 16 residues. The V end was cut by 0 bases, the J end by 0 bases, with 9 bases between. The germline V gene has CDR1 SGHDN and CDR2 FVKESK. CDR3 nucleotide sequence: TGTGCCAGCAGCCAAGACCTAGTGTCCTCTGGAAACACCATATATTTT. Its translation is CASSQDLVSSGNTIYF.

The genes are TRBV7-9 and TRBJ2-7, with 9 bases aligning to TRBD1. The germline CDR1 and CDR2 sequences are SEHNR and FQNEAQ (reference sequence). V was pared by 3 bases and J by 6 bases, with 3 bases of the junction left unmatched. The CDR3 is 13 amino acids. The CDR3 bases are TGTGCCAGCAGCTTCGGGGGACAGGGCGAGCAGTACTTC. It translates to CASSFGGQGEQYF.

The gene calls are TRBV5-1 and TRBJ2-7; the D gene is possibly TRBD1 (6 bases). The length of the CDR3 is 16 residues. Germline V gives CDR1 SGHRS, CDR2 YFSETQ. Trimming pared 4 bases from V and 2 bases from J, leaving 19 bases between. The CDR3 bases are TGCGCCAGCAGCCCCGCCCGGGACAACGCAGCCTACGAGCAGTACTTC. Its protein is CASSPARDNAAYEQYF.

In this sample, this clone turned up a few times. The chain is built from TRBV5-4 and TRBJ1-6, with TRBD1 identical over 9 bases. Looked up from germline, CDR1 is SGHNT and CDR2 is YYREEE (reference sequence). The CDR3 consists of 15 residues. V was clipped by 7 bases and J by 4 bases; unmatched bases: 6. In nucleotides, the CDR3 is TGTGCCAGCGGTTGGGACAGGGAGTATAATTCACCCCTCCACTTT. Amino acid sequence: CASGWDREYNSPLHF.

V and J are TRBV25-1 and TRBJ2-2; weak D call: TRBD2 (5 bases). The length of the CDR3 is 14 residues. Deletions cut 3 bases from V and 6 bases from J, with 11 bases between. Per germline, CDR1 MGHDK and CDR2 SYGVNS. CDR3 nucleotide sequence: TGTGCCAGCAGTGAGGACTCCCGTGCCGGGGAGCTGTTTTTT. This encodes CASSEDSRAGELFF.

CDR3 in amino acids: CASSEITGVHLHF. The CDR3 coding sequence is TGTGCCAGCAGTGAAATAACGGGGGTTCACCTCCACTTT. This chain uses TRBV2 with TRBJ1-6, with D maybe TRBD1 (5 bases). V gave up 2 bases and J gave up 15 bases, with 14 bases separating them. CDR3 length: 13 amino acids. Germline V gives CDR1 SNHLY, CDR2 FYNNEI.

The CDR3 here is CASSLGIQGGGTQYF. CDR3 nucleotide sequence: TGTGCCAGCAGCTTAGGGATCCAGGGGGGAGGGACCCAGTACTTC. The chain couples TRBV11-2 to TRBJ2-5, with D perhaps TRBD1 (7 bases). Trimming removed 1 base from V and 7 bases from J, with 16 bases in between. Germline lookup yields CDR1 SGHAT and CDR2 FQNNGV. CDR3 size: 15 residues. The full variable domain, its missing parts supplied by reference TRBV11-2 and TRBJ2-5, is EAGVAQSPRYKIIEKRQSVAFWCNPISGHATLYWYQQILGQGPKLLIQFQNNGVVDDSQLPKDRFSAERLKGVDSTLKIQPAKLEDSAVYLCASSLGIQGGGTQYFGPGTRLLVL.

The CDR3 nucleotides read TGTGCCAGCAGGGACAGGGGACGGCAGTACTTC. Translation: CASRDRGRQYF. The chain joins TRBV2 to TRBJ2-7; 9 positions match TRBD1. The germline CDR1 and CDR2 sequences are SNHLY and FYNNEI. This CDR3 contains 11 residues. The trim removed 6 bases at V and 9 bases at J, leaving 3 bases unmatched.

The genes are TRBV6-4 and TRBJ1-1; D not resolved. The length of the CDR3 is 13 residues. Germline CDR1 MRHNA, CDR2 SNTAGT. Trimming took off 10 bases at V and 0 bases at J, with 12 bases between the two ends. CDR3 loop: CATSQKMNTEAFF. The CDR3 DNA is TGTGCCACCTCACAGAAAATGAACACTGAAGCTTTCTTT.

The table lists this clone with a few counts. For the CDR3, the DNA is TGTGCCAGCAGCGCGGGACAGGGGGCCAAAAACATTCAGTACTTC. This translates into CASSAGQGAKNIQYF. J is TRBJ2-4 and V is TRBV7-9, with 10 bases matching TRBD1. The germline V gene has CDR1 SEHNR and CDR2 FQNEAQ (reference sequence). The CDR3 totals 15 residues. With 5 bases clipped from V and 1 base from J, the junction kept 2 bases outside the gene matches.

This clone was seen a handful of times. V usage is TRBV20-1 and J usage is TRBJ2-3; D uncertain. V lost 1 base to trimming and J lost 6 bases, with 5 bases between them. The CDR3 is 11 residues long. The germline V gene has CDR1 DFQATT and CDR2 SNEGSKA (reference sequence). Here the CDR3 DNA reads TGCAGTGCTAGAGTTCATGATACGCAGTATTTT. This sequence encodes CSARVHDTQYF.

This rearrangement joins TRBV29-1 to TRBJ2-3, with D unclear. Trimming took off 6 bases at V and 5 bases at J, with 9 bases between the two ends. Germline assignment: CDR1 SQVTM and CDR2 ANQGSEA. This CDR3 region has 11 residues. CDR3 region: CSVPRGDTQYF. The CDR3 bases are TGCAGCGTCCCCCGCGGAGATACGCAGTATTTT.

CDR3 DNA: TGTGCCATCAGCGACAGGGGCTCCGTAGTGACTGGAAACACCATATATTTT. Amino acids: CAISDRGSVVTGNTIYF. V usage is TRBV10-3 and J usage is TRBJ1-3, with 8 positions matching TRBD1. CDR1 is ENHRY and CDR2 is SYGVKD in the germline V gene. V was clipped by 6 bases and J by 2 bases; unmatched bases: 12. CDR3 size: 17 residues.

V is TRBV7-2 and J is TRBJ2-3; TRBD2 matches 13 bases. V dropped 5 bases and J dropped 7; count of bases not matched to a gene: 6. Germline CDR1 SGHTA, CDR2 FQGNSA. CDR3 size: 15 residues. CDR3 loop: CASSVTSGGGNTQYF. DNA for the CDR3: TGTGCCAGCAGCGTTACTAGCGGGGGGGGAAATACGCAGTATTTT.

The chain is built from TRBV23-1 and TRBJ1-4; 7 bases agree with TRBD1. TRBV23-1 qualifies as an ORF whose function is uncertain. CDR3 size: 22 residues. The junction had 23 bases not matched to a gene; V was cut back by 0 bases and J by 4 bases. The CDR3 here is CASSQSGGEEGAFHSDNEKLFF. The CDR3 coding sequence is TGCGCCAGCAGTCAATCGGGTGGGGAAGAGGGGGCCTTCCATTCTGATAATGAAAAACTGTTTTTT.

This clone was seen repeatedly, ten times or more. The V call is TRBV4-3, the J call TRBJ2-2; 11 bases are a match to TRBD2. This CDR3 has 18 residues. Germline values: CDR1 LGHNA, CDR2 YSLEER. The junction had 10 bases not matched to a gene; V was cut back by 2 bases and J by 5 bases. The CDR3 region has the DNA TGCGCCAGCAGCCAAAACCAGCTAGCGGGGGGCTGGACCGGGGAGCTGTTTTTT. It translates to CASSQNQLAGGWTGELFF.

This clone appeared a few times. The chain combines TRBV6-5 with TRBJ1-2; perhaps TRBD1 as D (5 bases). V was cut by 6 bases and J by 4 bases, with 12 bases left in between. CDR1 and CDR2 (germline): MNHEY, SVGAGI. This CDR3 comprises 13 residues. The CDR3 loop is CASSSGVRYGYTF. The CDR3 DNA reads TGTGCCAGCAGCTCGGGGGTTCGCTATGGCTACACCTTC.